This T cell receptor beta chain originates from a study of blood T cell repertoires in COVID-19. Study overall: Sample material is recorded as cDNA or gDNA derived from T cells, B-cell-depleted T cells, or PBMCs.

As originally analysed: Nucleated cell number was recorded as an estimate derived from reference gene primer amplification. TCRdb's copy holds only in-frame clones and misses some; the assay was immunoSEQ multiplex PCR. For V, J and clone size, that table is used; D and trimming come from the DNA. The sample holds fewer than 70,000 clones, 90% seen once. The CDR3 runs 17 residues. V dropped 4 bases and J dropped 0; count of bases not matched to a gene: 8. Germline V gene data show CDR1 as SGHRS and CDR2 as YFSETQ. The sample taken for sequencing was peripheral blood. The clonotype was recovered from a woman older than 75 with active COVID-19. The genes are TRBV5-1 and TRBJ2-1, with 9 bases identical to TRBD1. The CDR3 reads CASSPGTGMSSYNEQFF. For the CDR3, the DNA is TGCGCCAGCAGCCCAGGGACAGGGATGAGCTCCTACAATGAGCAGTTCTTC.